This T cell receptor beta chain was sequenced in a study of blood T cell repertoires in COVID-19. Assay used: immunoSEQ multiplex PCR; TCRdb lists only in-frame clones, some missing. The sample holds 150,000 to 200,000 clones, 81% seen once. V gave up 1 base and J gave up 6 bases, with 10 bases separating them. The CDR3 consists of 13 residues. CDR1 and CDR2 from the germline V gene are LNHDA and SQIVND (reference sequence). Sample: peripheral blood. The chain has TRBV19 and TRBJ2-7; TRBD2 is a possible D gene (6 bases). This TCR came from a woman over 75 with COVID-19, enrolled during active disease. The DNA for the CDR3 is TGTGCCAGTAGTATAGTGGCGGGGAGCGAGCAGTACTTC. It encodes CASSIVAGSEQYF.